The 10 T cell receptor beta chains in this list originate from one sample, sequenced in a study of graft-versus-host responses after intestinal transplantation. What these receptors recognize is not known. This table comes from immunoSEQ multiplex PCR, and its TCRdb copy is limited to in-frame clones, with some not included. Among over 45,000 clones listed, around 89% were seen once. The specimen was unstimulated CD4+ T cells sorted from spleen or lymph node cells, collected before transplant. All receptors come from a human donor who was the organ donor for an intestinal transplant.

The V and J genes are TRBV5-1 and TRBJ2-5, with D possibly matching TRBD2 (5 bases). Trimming took 1 base from V and 5 from J, leaving 18 bases between them. Germline assignment: CDR1 SGHRS and CDR2 YFSETQ. The CDR3 contains 16 residues. In DNA form, the CDR3 reads TGCGCCAGCAGCTTGATTGTAACGGCCCAGCGGGAGACCCAGTACTTC. The encoded protein is CASSLIVTAQRETQYF.

V gene TRBV6-5 combines with J gene TRBJ1-2, with D tentatively TRBD1 (5 bases). The germline V gene has CDR1 MNHEY and CDR2 SVGAGI. The CDR3 is made up of 13 amino acids. The V and J ends lost 4 bases and 6 bases respectively, with 12 bases between them. CDR3 amino acids: CASSSRAHNGYTF. The CDR3 DNA reads as TGTGCCAGCAGTTCCAGGGCCCATAATGGCTACACCTTC.

The V and J genes are TRBV27 and TRBJ2-7; perhaps TRBD1 as D (5 bases). This CDR3 contains 12 residues. Germline V gene data show CDR1 as MNHEY and CDR2 as SMNVEV (reference sequence). The ends were cut back, 8 bases at V and 11 bases at J, with 19 bases in the middle. The chain's CDR3 is CASATLGAAEYF. CDR3 sequence (DNA): TGTGCCAGCGCCACCCTTGGGGCGGCGGAGTACTTC.

The CDR3 sequence is CASSSPQEAASYEQYF. The CDR3 DNA is TGTGCCAGCAGTTCCCCCCAGGAGGCGGCCTCCTACGAGCAGTACTTC. The chain joins TRBV28 to TRBJ2-7, with a tentative D call TRBD2 (5 bases). The V end lost 4 bases, the J end lost 0 bases, and 16 bases lay between the germline ends. The CDR3 runs to 16 residues. CDR1 is MDHEN and CDR2 is SYDVKM in the germline V gene.

In the case of this clone: At one end, the junction sequence differs from germline, possibly due to a read error. The chain uses TRBV7-7 and TRBJ2-1; TRBD2 matches 15 bases. CDR1 is SSHAT and CDR2 is FNYEAQ in the germline V gene (reference sequence). The CDR3 contains 21 residues. CDR3 nucleotides: TGTGCTAGCAGCTTAGCTACACGGACTAGCGGGAGGGCCACCAGATACAGTGAGCAGTTCTTC. This translates into CASSLATRTSGRATRYSEQFF.

The chain employs TRBV7-9 and TRBJ1-4; weak D call: TRBD1 (6 bases). The CDR3 sequence is 16 residues long. Germline V gene lookup returns CDR1 SEHNR and CDR2 FQNEAQ (reference sequence). The V end lost 1 base, the J end lost 12 bases, and 21 bases lay between the germline ends. The CDR3 DNA sequence: TGTGCCAGCAGCTTAGTGTTCCGGACTGGGGGCGAGGAACTGTTTTTT. Protein: CASSLVFRTGGEELFF.

This chain links TRBV6-5 with TRBJ1-1; D uncertain. The CDR3 consists of 12 residues. Per the germline V gene, CDR1 is MNHEY and CDR2 is SVGAGI. For the CDR3, the DNA is TGTGTATGTGGCCAACCGCACACTGAAGCTTTCTTT. Protein sequence: CVCGQPHTEAFF.

The chain combines TRBV10-3 with TRBJ1-4, with 9 bases fitting TRBD1. After removal of 4 bases from V and 2 bases from J, the junction contained 8 bases not matched to a gene. CDR1 and CDR2 (germline): ENHRY, SYGVKD. This CDR3 spans 17 amino acids. Here the CDR3 reads CAISAGTGRYTNEKLFF. The CDR3 nucleotides are TGTGCCATCAGTGCGGGGACAGGGAGGTACACTAATGAAAAACTGTTTTTT.

A word on this clone: The identical CDR3 is also encoded by other nucleotide sequences in the sample. The gene calls are TRBV19 and TRBJ2-1; 10 bases are a match to TRBD2. The J segment lost 0 bases and the V segment lost 5 bases, leaving 1 base of the junction unmatched. Germline V CDR1 and CDR2: LNHDA, SQIVND (reference sequence). This CDR3 is 15 amino acids long. CDR3 in amino acids: CASSSSGSSYNEQFF. Written as DNA, the CDR3 is TGTGCCAGTAGTTCTAGCGGGAGCTCCTACAATGAGCAGTTCTTC. Using reference TRBV19 and TRBJ2-1 for the parts outside the CDR3, the full variable domain is DGGITQSPKYLFRKEGQNVTLSCEQNLNHDAMYWYRQDPGQGLRLIYYSQIVNDFQKGDIAEGYSVSREKKESFPLTVTSAQKNPTAFYLCASSSSGSSYNEQFFGPGTRLTVL.

The chain joins TRBV19 to TRBJ2-5; 9 bases map to TRBD1. Trimming removed 4 bases from V and 3 bases from J; junction bases left unmatched: 0. Germline V lookup: CDR1 LNHDA, CDR2 SQIVND (reference sequence). The CDR3 length is 13 residues. CDR3 protein: CASSRTGEETQYF. CDR3 bases: TGTGCCAGTAGTAGGACAGGGGAAGAGACCCAGTACTTC.